The 10 T cell receptor beta chains below all came from one sample that was sequenced in a study of OX40 agonist ivuxolimab in advanced cancers. This table comes from immunoSEQ multiplex PCR, and its TCRdb copy is limited to in-frame clones, with some not included. This table holds 14,000 or so clones, around 80% found once. The sequences come from CD4+ or CD8+ T cells sorted from blood, collected in a trial of the OX40 agonist ivuxolimab. Receptors originate from an adult with an advanced solid tumor such as melanoma, head and neck, liver or kidney cancer.

The chain joins TRBV2 to TRBJ2-7; D is unresolved. Between the trimmed V and J ends, which lost 0 bases and 6 bases, there was a span of 15 bases. The CDR3 spans 15 residues. Germline V gene lookup returns CDR1 SNHLY and CDR2 FYNNEI. The CDR3 protein is CASSEAAGGGLEQYF. The CDR3 DNA reads as TGTGCCAGCAGTGAAGCGGCAGGCGGTGGCCTCGAGCAGTACTTC.

V and J are TRBV9 and TRBJ2-1, with D maybe TRBD2 (5 bases). The V gene lost 0 bases and the J gene lost 5 bases, with 12 bases spanning the gap. Germline V lookup: CDR1 SGDLS, CDR2 YYNGEE. This CDR3 spans 15 amino acids. The CDR3: CASSVEPGLDNEQFF. In nucleotides, the CDR3 is TGTGCCAGCAGCGTAGAGCCCGGACTCGACAATGAGCAGTTCTTC. Drawing the rest from reference TRBV9 and TRBJ2-1, the complete variable domain is DSGVTQTPKHLITATGQRVTLRCSPRSGDLSVYWYQQSLDQGLQFLIQYYNGEERAKGNILERFSAQQFPDLHSELNLSSLELGDSALYFCASSVEPGLDNEQFFGPGTRLTVL.

This chain uses TRBV7-6 with TRBJ2-3; 12 positions agree with TRBD2. J gave up 2 bases and V 1 base, and 4 bases lay outside the gene matches. The CDR3 loop spans 17 amino acids. The V gene's germline CDR1 is SGHVS and CDR2 FNYEAQ. This CDR3 reads CASSLEGLAGYTDTQYF. The CDR3 nucleotides are TGTGCCAGCAGCTTAGAAGGACTAGCGGGATACACAGATACGCAGTATTTT.

This clone was seen more than once but under ten times. The chain recombines TRBV10-3 with TRBJ2-3; D not certain. Trimming left V 3 bases short and J 8 bases short, with 15 bases between. The CDR3 is made up of 14 amino acids. CDR1 is ENHRY and CDR2 is SYGVKD in the germline V gene. Written as DNA, the CDR3 is TGTGCCATCAGTGAAAATCTTCCGTCGCCTACGCAGTATTTT. Protein: CAISENLPSPTQYF.

The chain has TRBV19 and TRBJ2-6, with D tentatively TRBD1 (6 bases). V was shortened by 9 bases and J by 0 bases, with 9 bases between the two germline ends. CDR3 length equals 14 residues. Germline lookup yields CDR1 LNHDA and CDR2 SQIVND (reference sequence). The CDR3 sequence is CASRGSSGANVLTF. The CDR3, as DNA: TGTGCCAGCAGGGGTAGCTCTGGGGCCAACGTCCTGACTTTC. The entire variable domain, with the rest obtained from reference TRBV19 and TRBJ2-6, is as follows: DGGITQSPKYLFRKEGQNVTLSCEQNLNHDAMYWYRQDPGQGLRLIYYSQIVNDFQKGDIAEGYSVSREKKESFPLTVTSAQKNPTAFYLCASRGSSGANVLTFGAGSRLTVL.

This clone was recorded only once. The chain uses TRBV7-9 and TRBJ2-7, with D perhaps TRBD2 (6 bases). In germline, CDR1 is SEHNR, CDR2 FQNEAQ (reference sequence). Trimming removed 5 bases at V and 3 bases at J, with 17 bases between. This CDR3 has 15 residues. Here the CDR3 DNA reads TGTGCCAGCAGCCGGCGCGGCGGGATGAACTACGAGCAGTACTTC. Protein sequence: CASSRRGGMNYEQYF.

The chain links TRBV6-6 to TRBJ1-1; TRBD1 matches 8 bases. The trim removed 10 bases at V and 8 bases at J, leaving 6 bases unmatched. Germline V lookup: CDR1 MNHNY, CDR2 SVGAGI (reference sequence). The CDR3 runs 11 residues. The CDR3 loop is CATTGQGEAFF. CDR3 bases: TGTGCCACGACCGGACAGGGAGAAGCTTTCTTT.

For this clone: At one end, the junction sequence differs from germline, possibly due to a read error. The rearrangement uses TRBV30 and TRBJ1-1, with D hard to call. The germline CDR1 and CDR2 sequences are GTSNPN and SVGIG (reference sequence). The CDR3 loop spans 12 amino acids. The CDR3 region is CAWSVQNIEAFF. DNA for the CDR3: TGTGCCTGGAGTGTACAGAACATTGAAGCTTTCTTT.

This chain connects TRBV10-2 to TRBJ2-7, with 7 bases lining up with TRBD2. The CDR3 consists of 12 residues. Unmatched junction bases numbered 8, after V lost 8 bases and J lost 7 bases. Germline CDR1 reads WSHSY; CDR2 reads SAAADI. CDR3 sequence: CASPQERGEQYF. The CDR3 DNA is TGCGCCAGCCCCCAAGAGCGGGGAGAGCAGTACTTC.

This chain uses TRBV4-2 with TRBJ2-2; 7 bases agree with TRBD1. This CDR3 spans 14 amino acids. Germline CDR1 and CDR2: LGHNA and YNFKEQ. The ends lost 7 bases at V and 3 bases at J; junction bases unmatched: 5. The CDR3 loop reads CASTTGEHTGELFF. CDR3 DNA sequence: TGTGCCAGCACAACAGGGGAGCACACCGGGGAGCTGTTTTTT.